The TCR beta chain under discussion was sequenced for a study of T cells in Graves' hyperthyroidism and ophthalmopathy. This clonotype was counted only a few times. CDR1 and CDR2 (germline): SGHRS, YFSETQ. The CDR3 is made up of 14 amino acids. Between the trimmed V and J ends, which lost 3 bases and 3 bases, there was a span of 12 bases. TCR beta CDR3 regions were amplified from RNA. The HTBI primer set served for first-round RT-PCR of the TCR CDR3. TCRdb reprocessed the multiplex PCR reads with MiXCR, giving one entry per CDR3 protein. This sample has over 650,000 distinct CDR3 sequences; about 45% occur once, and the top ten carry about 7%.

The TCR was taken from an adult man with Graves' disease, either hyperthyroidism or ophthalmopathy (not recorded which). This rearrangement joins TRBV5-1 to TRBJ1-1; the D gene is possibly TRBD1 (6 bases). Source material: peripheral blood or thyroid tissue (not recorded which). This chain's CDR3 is CASSYGGGDTEAFF. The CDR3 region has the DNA TGCGCCAGCAGCTACGGGGGCGGGGACACTGAAGCTTTCTTT.